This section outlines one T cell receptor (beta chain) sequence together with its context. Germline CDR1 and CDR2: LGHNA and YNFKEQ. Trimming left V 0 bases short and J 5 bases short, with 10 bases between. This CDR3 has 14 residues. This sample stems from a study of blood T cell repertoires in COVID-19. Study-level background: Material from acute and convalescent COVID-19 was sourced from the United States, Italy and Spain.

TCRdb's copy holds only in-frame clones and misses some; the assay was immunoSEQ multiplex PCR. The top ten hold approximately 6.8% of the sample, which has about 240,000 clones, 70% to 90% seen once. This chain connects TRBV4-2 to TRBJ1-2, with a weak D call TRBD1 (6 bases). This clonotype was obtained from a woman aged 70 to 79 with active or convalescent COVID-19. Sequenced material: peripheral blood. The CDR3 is CASSQDPQGYGYTF. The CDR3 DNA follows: TGTGCCAGCAGCCAAGACCCCCAGGGGTATGGCTACACCTTC.